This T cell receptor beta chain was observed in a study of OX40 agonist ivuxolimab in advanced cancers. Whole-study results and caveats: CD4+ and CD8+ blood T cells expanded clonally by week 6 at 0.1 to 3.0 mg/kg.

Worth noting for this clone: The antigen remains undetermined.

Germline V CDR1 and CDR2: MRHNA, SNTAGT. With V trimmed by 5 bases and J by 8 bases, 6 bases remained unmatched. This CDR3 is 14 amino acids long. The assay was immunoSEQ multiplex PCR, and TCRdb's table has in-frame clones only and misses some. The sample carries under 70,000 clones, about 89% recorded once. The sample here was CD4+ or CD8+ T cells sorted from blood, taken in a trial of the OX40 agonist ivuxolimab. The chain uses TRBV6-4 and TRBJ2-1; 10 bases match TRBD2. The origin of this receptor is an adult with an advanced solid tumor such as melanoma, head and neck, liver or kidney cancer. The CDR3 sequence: CASSQREGLDEQFF. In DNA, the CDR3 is TGTGCCAGCAGTCAGCGGGAGGGCCTCGATGAGCAGTTCTTC.